This TCR beta chain was recovered during a study of shared clonotypes between healthy human individuals (dated by TCRdb to about 2020). Background for the entire study: The cohort comprised a couple of women and a few men aged 18 to 49 years. Each donor's leukapheresis produced roughly between about 0.8 and 8.9 billion PBMCs. To estimate repertoire size and how much clonotypes are shared between individuals, the study performed deep sequencing of blood TCR repertoires from roughly five healthy adults. For each donor, CD4 naive and CD4 memory were each given three plates, CD8 naive was given two plates, and CD8 memory was given one plate. To increase sequencing depth and limit assay-specific biases, different laboratories used diverse techniques to prepare libraries and sequence TCR repertoires. Overall study outcomes, separate from this receptor: Higher generation probabilities were observed for clonotypes shared by all four sorted-subset donors than for non-shared clonotypes. Based on pairwise subsampling, the degree of clonotype sharing among donors was expected to be affected by sequencing depth. Sampling was limited to blood, and TCR repertoires in tissue likely differ from TCR repertoires in blood. Incomplete sequencing was indicated by rarefaction of sorted-subset datasets, despite the large sequencing depth. Estimated clonotype richness was generally larger for naive than for memory subsets. Because the study included a small number of donors, the genetic and exposure-history diversity represented was limited. When a few donors were compared, the shared fraction of clonotypes was about 5% for naive CD4, 3.5% to 4% for naive CD8, 2% to 2.5% for memory CD4, and less than 0.5% for memory CD8.

Turning to this clone: It lacks a known antigen. No base quality information exists; no much larger clone differs at one position.

Using the deep immunoSEQ assay, TCR CDR3 regions were amplified from genomic DNA by multiplex PCR. Extracted genomic DNA from each cell subset was spread evenly across all wells of several immunoSEQ 96-well plates, with each plate serving as a replicate. Each replicate PCR for sorted subsets received around 200 ng genomic DNA, equal to 30,000 or so T cell genomes. Purified libraries were measured with a Qubit 3.0 fluorometer, size-checked on a Bioanalyzer 2100, and measured again with the KAPA Library Quantification kit. Every immunoSEQ 96-well plate was sequenced on a dedicated single-read 150-cycle Illumina NextSeq 550 flow cell. In the original analysis: Because the immunoSEQ output included only junctional sequences and no quality scores, the filtering could not be the same as the filtering used for full-length reads. Sequences were annotated with PyIR, a Python wrapper for IgBLAST v1.9, using IMGT germline references to assign V/J genes and CDR3. Reads with weak V/J assignments (E-value above 1e-6), missing CDR3, stop codons, out-of-frame junctions, or ambiguous translated residues were removed. V3J clonotypes were defined as sequences sharing an identical inferred V gene, J gene, and CDR3 amino acid sequence. Percentage overlap between repertoires was computed as shared unique clonotypes divided by the size of the smaller repertoire. RTK rarefaction, the Chao1 estimator, and Recon v2.1 estimates of unobserved clonotypes were used to assess repertoire richness. For all TCRbeta clonotypes obtained by the gDNA method from a few donors, generation probabilities were computed with OLGA. In TCRdb, the immuneACCESS table is reduced to in-frame sequences with V and J assigned. These tables do not hold every clone; where another copy was compared, an unresolved V gene accounts for under half, and the others remain unexplained. D and trimming were read from the DNA, whereas the V and J calls and clone size are those reported in that table. The sample data list approximately 530,000 clones, and roughly 95% of these were observed just once. The ten biggest clones cover 0.055% to 0.075% of the sample.

Healthy HIV-negative adults with no recently reported acute infections or vaccinations were included as donors. All donors were Caucasian adults living in Nashville, Tennessee, USA. CD4+ T cells were enriched through magnetic negative selection, after which naive cells were positively selected on CD45RA and the remaining negative fraction served as the memory subset. Blood was collected by leukapheresis, and PBMCs were isolated by Ficoll-Histopaque density gradient centrifugation and then cryopreserved in liquid nitrogen vapor phase. Purity and quantity of every magnetically sorted T cell population were checked by analytical flow cytometry. Genomic DNA was isolated from every sorted fraction and measured by UV absorbance on a Nanodrop 2000c. The CDR3 spans 15 residues, from the cysteine through the phenylalanine. CDR3 DNA is the only sequence kept; it has 45 bases, read in frame from the first base. Looking up the germline V gene yields CDR1 MNHNS and CDR2 SASEGT. Deletion took 3 bases off V and 4 bases off J, with a span of 15 bases between the germline ends.

Source material: naive CD4+ T cells sorted from blood. The cell subset or site label for this specimen denotes: CD45RA+ positively selected. Recombination joined TRBV6-1 with TRBJ1-2; TRBD1 is possibly the D segment (5 matching bases). This clonotype was obtained from a woman aged 25 to 39 in good health. The DNA sequence is given as TGTGCCAGCAGTGAGGGAACCGGGACGGCCTATGGCTACACCTTC. This translates into CASSEGTGTAYGYTF.